Listed below are T cell receptor beta chains from one sample, sequenced in a study of CD8+ T cells in alopecia areata. The method was immunoSEQ multiplex PCR; TCRdb's version includes in-frame clones alone and lacks a portion of them. This table has under 250,000 clones, 50% to 60% appearing once. Sequenced material: CD4+ T cells sorted from blood, taken at week 0. These receptors were obtained from a human donor with alopecia areata. Each CDR3 is given without its conserved first and last residue. A D gene is named only where the DNA matches it firmly. A row's size may be missing; if present it is once, few, many or a size class.

>TRBV10-2|NA|TRBJ2-7|NA
ASKALQGPYEQY
>TRBV5-1|NA|TRBJ1-1|NA
ASSWDGNTEAF
>TRBV5-1|NA|TRBJ2-7|NA
ASRNRASLYEQY
>TRBV29-1|NA|TRBJ2-1|few
SVVGWEAGHEQF
>TRBV7-9|TRBD1|TRBJ2-7|NA
ASSYLGTGINEQY
>TRBV27|NA|TRBJ1-6|NA
ASKESMGLNSPLH
>TRBV7-9|NA|TRBJ2-3|NA
ASSPGTSTDTQY
>TRBV20-1|NA|TRBJ1-1|NA
SARETKAAF
>TRBV30|TRBD1|TRBJ1-2|NA
AWSTAQGAGYGYT
>TRBV7-3|NA|TRBJ2-1|NA
ASSSRTESNNEQF
>TRBV6-6|NA|TRBJ2-4|NA
ASSWGENQY
>TRBV7-2|TRBD1|TRBJ1-2|NA
ASSLGQGVRGYT
>TRBV4-1|NA|TRBJ1-4|NA
ASSQHRGLETNEKLF
>TRBV5-1|TRBD2|TRBJ2-3|few
ASSLASGRAQY